The clone carrying this T cell receptor (beta chain) has more than one count but fewer than ten. The antigen is undetermined. The data belong to a study of cytomegalovirus exposure and HLA in healthy donors. Across the study: Unique TCR beta sequences numbering 120 million or so came from approximately 180 million T cells in an earlier analysis. Early released data comprised approximately 85 million unique TCRs from HLA-typed donors. Overall study findings and caveats: HLA alleles showed associations with some 15,000 TCR beta sequences in a later analysis, at a 0.05 false discovery rate. When a later analysis compared HLA-associated TCR beta chains with equally common others, the HLA-associated chains turned out to be more clonally expanded and to have lower generation probabilities.

Deletions cut 0 bases from V and 0 bases from J, with 11 bases between. The germline gives CDR1 SGHRS, CDR2 YFSETQ. The CDR3 length is 16 residues. With 60 Vbeta and 13 Jbeta primers, the PCR was carried out. Sequencing was performed with immunoSEQ multiplex PCR; in TCRdb, only in-frame clones are kept and a portion is missing. The table records roughly 200,000 clones, roughly 9.5% of them present only once. This TCR derives from a woman between 25 and 40 years old in good health and CMV-seropositive. The rearrangement uses TRBV5-1 and TRBJ2-3; D call uncertain. The specimen was PBMCs. The chain's CDR3 is CASSLGGSPSTDTQYF. CDR3 in DNA: TGCGCCAGCAGCTTGGGAGGCTCCCCTAGCACAGATACGCAGTATTTT.